This TCR beta chain was sequenced for a study of vaccination and CD4 T cells after COVID-19. At the level of the study: A CEFX pool, an HIV-1 Nef pool, or else no peptide went into the control cultures.

The germline CDR1 and CDR2 sequences are SEHNR and FQNEAQ (reference sequence). V gave up 5 bases and J gave up 7 bases, with 18 bases separating them. This CDR3 has 14 residues. Details on this clonotype: Its antigen is as yet unknown.

Scientists ran DNA taken from cultured CD4+ T cells through the Oncomine TCR Beta short-read assay for sequencing. One entry per CDR3 protein, called by TCRdb with MiXCR from the PCR reads. The sample consists of roughly 13,000 distinct CDR3 sequences, about three quarters of them appearing once. The treatment was: 10-day PBMC culture with coronavirus spike peptide pools or control peptides (ViraFEST assay). ViraFEST used peptide pools to expand antigen-specific T cells and subsequently sequenced their TCRs. Material for sequencing was CD4+ T cells from blood, cultured in vitro. This receptor was identified in a human donor who had recovered from COVID-19. The V call is TRBV7-9, the J call TRBJ2-7; D is possibly TRBD1 or TRBD2 (5 bases each). CDR3 DNA sequence: TGTGCCAGCAGCCCCCAGGGCCTAGCTGGGGAGCAGTACTTC. It yields the protein CASSPQGLAGEQYF.